This T cell receptor (beta chain) was found in a study of control samples from healthy donors and cancer patients. Only in-frame clones appear in the TCRdb table, and some are missing; sequencing was by immunoSEQ multiplex PCR. The sample holds over 85,000 clones; around 87% are singletons and the top ten take about 3.9%. This CDR3 comprises 15 residues. The V gene's germline CDR1 is MNHEY and CDR2 SVGAGI. V shed 0 bases and J 3 bases; nucleotides not matched to a gene: 2. Points on this clone: The same CDR3 also results from other DNA sequences found in this sample.

The source material was PBMCs. The rearrangement joins TRBV6-5 to TRBJ2-1, with 7 positions matching TRBD1. This clonotype originated in a woman aged 60 to 75 with lung cancer. In DNA form, the CDR3 reads TGTGCCAGCAGTTACTCCAGGACAGGCTACAATGAGCAGTTCTTC. Protein sequence: CASSYSRTGYNEQFF.